This record covers a single TCR beta chain. This clonotype showed up just a few times. There is no known antigen for this receptor. Base qualities are not at hand, and no much larger clone is one base apart. This record comes from a study of CD8 T cells in ankylosing spondylitis (dated by TCRdb to between 2016 and 2019). Regarding the complete study: The study profiled T cell receptor beta repertoires in healthy donors and ankylosing spondylitis patients to find disease-linked TCR variants. Samples of peripheral blood were taken, and for ankylosing spondylitis patients, synovial fluid was collected as well. The full study cohort comprised 25 or so ankylosing spondylitis patients and about 110 healthy donors. Findings and caveats that apply to the study as a whole: A TCR beta motif made up of roughly eight highly homologous amino acid variants appeared to be characteristic of blood from ankylosing spondylitis patients. Some motif variants were previously reported in synovial fluid and blood of reactive arthritis patients, suggesting common disease-initiation mechanisms. According to the report, matched synovial fluid samples from ankylosing spondylitis patients were significantly enriched for the disease-linked clones. The disease-linked clones had a CD8+ phenotype and were found at relatively low frequencies in peripheral blood.

Data came from an Illumina HiSeq 2500. Quantitative 5'-RACE with molecular barcodes was used to prepare TCR beta libraries. The study's own analysis went as follows. To identify disease-linked TCR variants, a new computational method was used, one built on a probabilistic model of VDJ rearrangement. TCRdb reprocessed the public reads (quality trimming at Q25 with fastp, clone calling with MiXCR) and kept in-frame beta chains. Rows are combined by CDR3 protein, so each entry shows the most common genes and DNA. The V and J calls and clone size are TCRdb's, not the authors'. The sample profile shows approximately 540,000 distinct CDR3 sequences; 12% of them were found once. Jointly, the top ten make up around 6.8% of the sample. Its CDR3 holds 15 amino acids, cysteine through phenylalanine. The DNA shown is the 45-base CDR3, in frame from base 1. The germline V gene encodes CDR1 SNHLY and CDR2 FYNNEI. V is shortened by 1 base, J by 6 bases, and the region joining them spans 14 bases.

This clonotype was obtained from a male donor with ankylosing spondylitis. The chain joins TRBV2 to TRBJ2-3; there is no confident call for the D gene. The sequenced material came from blood, either unsorted or a sorted T cell fraction (not recorded which). The nucleotide sequence is TGTGCCAGCAGTGAAGAACCCTTCTACTCCGATACGCAGTATTTT. Protein translation: CASSEEPFYSDTQYF.